This TCR beta chain originates from a study of blood T cell repertoires in COVID-19. Some clones are missing from TCRdb's copy, which holds only in-frame ones; the method was immunoSEQ multiplex PCR. The sample shows 390,000 or so clones, around 87% of them seen only once. With 8 bases clipped from V and 4 bases from J, the junction kept 6 bases outside the gene matches. The germline CDR1 and CDR2 sequences are SGHRS and YFSETQ. The length of the CDR3 is 14 residues. This TCR was recovered from a man younger than 35 with active or convalescent COVID-19. What was sequenced was peripheral blood. V and J are TRBV5-1 and TRBJ2-2; 9 positions agree with TRBD2. This chain's CDR3 is CASNSGSFTGELFF. The CDR3, as DNA: TGCGCCAGTAATAGCGGGAGTTTCACCGGGGAGCTGTTTTTT.